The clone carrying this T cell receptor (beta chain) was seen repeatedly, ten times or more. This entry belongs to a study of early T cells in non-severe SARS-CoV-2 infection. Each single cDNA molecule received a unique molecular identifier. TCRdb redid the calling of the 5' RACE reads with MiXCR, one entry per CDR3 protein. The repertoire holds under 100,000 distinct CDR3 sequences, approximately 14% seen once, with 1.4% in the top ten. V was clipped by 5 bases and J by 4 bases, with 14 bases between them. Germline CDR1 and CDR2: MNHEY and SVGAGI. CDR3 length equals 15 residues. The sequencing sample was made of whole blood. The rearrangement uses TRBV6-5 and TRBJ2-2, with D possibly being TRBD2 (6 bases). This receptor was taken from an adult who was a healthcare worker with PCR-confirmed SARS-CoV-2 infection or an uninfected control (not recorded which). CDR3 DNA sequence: TGTGCCAGCAGTCTTGGACTACCTCCCACCGGGGAGCTGTTTTTT. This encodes CASSLGLPPTGELFF.